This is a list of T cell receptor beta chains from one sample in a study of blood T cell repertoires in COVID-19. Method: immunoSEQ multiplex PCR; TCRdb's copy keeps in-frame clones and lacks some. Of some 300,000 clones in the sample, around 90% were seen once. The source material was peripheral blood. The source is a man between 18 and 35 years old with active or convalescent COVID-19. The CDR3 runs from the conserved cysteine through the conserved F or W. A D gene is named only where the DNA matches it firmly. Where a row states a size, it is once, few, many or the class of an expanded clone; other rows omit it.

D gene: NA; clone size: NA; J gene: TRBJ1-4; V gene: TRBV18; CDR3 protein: CASSRYSSTNEKLFF; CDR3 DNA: TGTGCCAGCTCACGTTACAGTTCAACTAATGAAAAACTGTTTTTT
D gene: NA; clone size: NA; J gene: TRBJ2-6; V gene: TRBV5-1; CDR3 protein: CASSGAGALGANVLTF; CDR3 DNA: TGCGCCAGCAGCGGAGCAGGGGCGCTAGGGGCCAACGTCCTGACTTTC
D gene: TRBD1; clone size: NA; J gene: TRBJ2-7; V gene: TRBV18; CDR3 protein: CASSPRPRGQGSYEQYF; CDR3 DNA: TGTGCCAGCTCACCCCGTCCACGGGGACAGGGGTCCTACGAGCAGTACTTC
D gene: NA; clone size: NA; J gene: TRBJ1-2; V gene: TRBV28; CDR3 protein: CASSWTVNYGYTF; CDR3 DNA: TGTGCCAGCTCGTGGACAGTAAACTATGGCTACACCTTC
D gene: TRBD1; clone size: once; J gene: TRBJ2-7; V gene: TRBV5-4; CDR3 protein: CASSFRTGGDEQYF; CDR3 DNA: TGTGCCAGCAGCTTCAGGACAGGGGGCGACGAGCAGTACTTC
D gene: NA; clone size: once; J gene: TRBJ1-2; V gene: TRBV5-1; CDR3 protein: CASSLTGISYGYTF; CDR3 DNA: TGCGCCAGCAGCTTAACCGGGATTTCGTATGGCTACACCTTC
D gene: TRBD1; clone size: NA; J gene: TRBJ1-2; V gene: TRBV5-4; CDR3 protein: CASSSFQGDYGYTF; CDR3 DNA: TGTGCCAGCAGCTCGTTCCAGGGGGACTATGGCTACACCTTC
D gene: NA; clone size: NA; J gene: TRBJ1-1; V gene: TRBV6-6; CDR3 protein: CASTRMAGLNTEAFF; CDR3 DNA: TGTGCCTCCACCAGGATGGCCGGATTGAACACTGAAGCTTTCTTT
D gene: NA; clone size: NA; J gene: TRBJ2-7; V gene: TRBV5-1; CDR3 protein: CASRDSGLRDEQYF; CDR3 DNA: TGCGCCAGCAGGGATTCGGGACTCCGGGACGAGCAGTACTTC
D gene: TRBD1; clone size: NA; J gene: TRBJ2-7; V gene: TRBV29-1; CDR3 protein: CSVGSTGNEQYF; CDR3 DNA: TGCAGCGTGGGGTCGACAGGGAACGAGCAGTACTTC
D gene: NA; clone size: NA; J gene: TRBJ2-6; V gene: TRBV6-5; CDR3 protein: CASSLGVSGANVLTF; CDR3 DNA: TGTGCCAGCAGCCTAGGGGTTTCTGGGGCCAACGTCCTGACTTTC
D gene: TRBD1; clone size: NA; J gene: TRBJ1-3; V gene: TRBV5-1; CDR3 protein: CASSPSTGGGNTIYF; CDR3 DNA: TGCGCCAGCAGCCCTTCGACAGGGGGTGGAAACACCATATATTTT
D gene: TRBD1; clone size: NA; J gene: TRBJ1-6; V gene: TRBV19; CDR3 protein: CASSRTLQGADSPLHF; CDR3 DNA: TGTGCCAGTAGTCGAACCCTACAGGGGGCCGACTCACCCCTCCACTTT
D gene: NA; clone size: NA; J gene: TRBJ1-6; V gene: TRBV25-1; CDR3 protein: CASSGQGLMSSPLHF; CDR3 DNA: TGTGCCAGCAGTGGGCAGGGGCTAATGAGTTCACCCCTCCACTTT
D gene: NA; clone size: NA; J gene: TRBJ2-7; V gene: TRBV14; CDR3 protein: CASSQDWHEQYF; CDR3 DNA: TGTGCCAGCAGCCAAGATTGGCACGAGCAGTACTTC
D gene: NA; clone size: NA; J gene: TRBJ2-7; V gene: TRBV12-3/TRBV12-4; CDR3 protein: CASSLAVMYEQYF; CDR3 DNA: TGTGCCAGCAGTTTAGCCGTTATGTACGAGCAGTACTTC
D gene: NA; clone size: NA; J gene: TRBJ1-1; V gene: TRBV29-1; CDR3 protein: CSVEVSSTPEAFF; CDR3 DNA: TGCAGCGTTGAAGTTTCCTCGACACCTGAAGCTTTCTTT
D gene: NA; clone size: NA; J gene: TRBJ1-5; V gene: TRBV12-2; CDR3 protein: CASRLGDSSTDMGTEDQPQHF; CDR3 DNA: TGTGCAAGTCGCTTAGGGGACAGCTCCACTGATATGGGAACAGAAGATCAGCCCCAGCATTTT
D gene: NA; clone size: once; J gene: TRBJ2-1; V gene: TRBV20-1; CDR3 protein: CSASDRGVRNEQFF; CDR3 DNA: TGCAGTGCTAGTGATAGGGGTGTCAGGAATGAGCAGTTCTTC
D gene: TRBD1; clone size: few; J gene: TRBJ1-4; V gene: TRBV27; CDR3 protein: CASSLAGGINEKLFF; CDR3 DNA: TGTGCCAGCAGTTTAGCAGGGGGCATTAATGAAAAACTGTTTTTT
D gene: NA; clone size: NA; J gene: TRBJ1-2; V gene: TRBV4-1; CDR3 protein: CASSLRQVNYGYTF; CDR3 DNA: TGCGCCAGCAGCCTTAGGCAGGTGAACTATGGCTACACCTTC
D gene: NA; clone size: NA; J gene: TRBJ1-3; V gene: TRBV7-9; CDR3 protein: CASSLGSSGNTIYF; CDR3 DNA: TGTGCCAGCAGCTTAGGGAGCTCTGGAAACACCATATATTTT
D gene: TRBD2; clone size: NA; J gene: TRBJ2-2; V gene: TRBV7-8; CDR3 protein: CASSLGLALTGELFF; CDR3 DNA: TGTGCCAGCAGCTTGGGACTAGCGCTCACCGGGGAGCTGTTTTTT
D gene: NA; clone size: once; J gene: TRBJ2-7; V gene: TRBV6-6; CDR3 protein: CASSPDREPSYEQYF; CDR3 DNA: TGTGCCAGCAGTCCAGACCGGGAACCCTCCTACGAGCAGTACTTC
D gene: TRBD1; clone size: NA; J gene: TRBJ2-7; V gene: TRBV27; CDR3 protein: CASSVQGRRLYEQYF; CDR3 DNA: TGTGCCAGCAGCGTACAGGGGCGGCGTCTCTACGAGCAGTACTTC
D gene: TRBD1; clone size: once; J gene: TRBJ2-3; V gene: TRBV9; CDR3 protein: CASSVKWDRTTDTQYF; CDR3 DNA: TGTGCCAGCAGCGTAAAATGGGACAGGACAACAGATACGCAGTATTTT
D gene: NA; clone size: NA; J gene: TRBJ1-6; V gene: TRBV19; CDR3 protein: CASSIRGPRISNSPLHF; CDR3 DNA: TGTGCCAGTAGCATAAGGGGTCCACGGATAAGTAATTCACCCCTCCACTTT
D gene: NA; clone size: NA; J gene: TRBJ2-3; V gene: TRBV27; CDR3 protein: CASSVHLITDTQYF; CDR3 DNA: TGTGCCAGCAGTGTCCACTTGATCACAGATACGCAGTATTTT
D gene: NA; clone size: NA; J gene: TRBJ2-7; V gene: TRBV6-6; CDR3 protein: CASSYPSSLTYEQYF; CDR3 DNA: TGTGCCAGCAGTTATCCTTCTTCGTTAACCTACGAGCAGTACTTC
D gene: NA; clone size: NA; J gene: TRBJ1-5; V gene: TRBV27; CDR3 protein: CASRSPDKYSNQPQHF; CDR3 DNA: TGTGCCAGCAGGTCCCCGGACAAATATAGCAATCAGCCCCAGCATTTT
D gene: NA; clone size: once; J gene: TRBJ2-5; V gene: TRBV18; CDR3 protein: CASSPPGSSETQYF; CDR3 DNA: TGTGCCAGCTCACCTCCTGGGAGCTCGGAGACCCAGTACTTC
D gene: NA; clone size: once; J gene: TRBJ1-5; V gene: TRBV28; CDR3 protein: CASMVGSSNQPQHF; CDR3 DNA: TGTGCCAGCATGGTCGGGTCGAGCAATCAGCCCCAGCATTTT
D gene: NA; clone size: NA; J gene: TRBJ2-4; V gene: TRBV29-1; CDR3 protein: CSARENIQYF; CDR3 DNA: TGCAGCGCCCGGGAAAACATTCAGTACTTC